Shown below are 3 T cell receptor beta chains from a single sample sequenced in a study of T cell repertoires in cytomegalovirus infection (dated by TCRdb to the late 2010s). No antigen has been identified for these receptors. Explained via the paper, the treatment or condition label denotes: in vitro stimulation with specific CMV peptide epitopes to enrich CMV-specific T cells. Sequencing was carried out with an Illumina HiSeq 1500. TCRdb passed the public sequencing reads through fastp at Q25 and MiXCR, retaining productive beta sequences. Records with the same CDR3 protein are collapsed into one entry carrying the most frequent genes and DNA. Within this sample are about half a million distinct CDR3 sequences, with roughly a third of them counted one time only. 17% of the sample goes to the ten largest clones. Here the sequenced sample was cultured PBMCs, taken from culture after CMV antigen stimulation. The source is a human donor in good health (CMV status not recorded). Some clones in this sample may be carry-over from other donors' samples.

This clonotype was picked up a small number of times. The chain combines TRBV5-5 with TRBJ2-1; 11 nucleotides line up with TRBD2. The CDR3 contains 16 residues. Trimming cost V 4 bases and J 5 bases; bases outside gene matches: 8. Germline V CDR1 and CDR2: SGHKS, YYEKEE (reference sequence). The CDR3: CASSPQTSGAHNEQFF. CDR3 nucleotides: TGTGCCAGCAGCCCTCAGACTAGCGGGGCCCACAATGAGCAGTTCTTC.

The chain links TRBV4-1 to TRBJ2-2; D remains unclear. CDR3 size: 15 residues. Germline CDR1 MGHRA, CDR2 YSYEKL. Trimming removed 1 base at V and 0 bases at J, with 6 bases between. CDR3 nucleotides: TGCGCCAGCAGCCAAGCCGACGCGAACACCGGGGAGCTGTTTTTT. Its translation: CASSQADANTGELFF.

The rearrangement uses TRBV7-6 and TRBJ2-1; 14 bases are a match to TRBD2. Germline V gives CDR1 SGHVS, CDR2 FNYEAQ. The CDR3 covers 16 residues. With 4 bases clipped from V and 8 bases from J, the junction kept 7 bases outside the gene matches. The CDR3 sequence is CASSSSGLAGGDEQFF. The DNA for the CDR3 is TGTGCCAGCAGCTCCTCAGGACTAGCGGGAGGAGATGAGCAGTTCTTC. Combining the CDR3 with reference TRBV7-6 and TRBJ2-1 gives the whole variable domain GAGVSQSPRYKVTKRGQDVALRCDPISGHVSLYWYRQALGQGPEFLTYFNYEAQQDKSGLPNDRFSAERPEGSISTLTIQRTEQRDSAMYRCASSSSGLAGGDEQFFGPGTRLTVL.